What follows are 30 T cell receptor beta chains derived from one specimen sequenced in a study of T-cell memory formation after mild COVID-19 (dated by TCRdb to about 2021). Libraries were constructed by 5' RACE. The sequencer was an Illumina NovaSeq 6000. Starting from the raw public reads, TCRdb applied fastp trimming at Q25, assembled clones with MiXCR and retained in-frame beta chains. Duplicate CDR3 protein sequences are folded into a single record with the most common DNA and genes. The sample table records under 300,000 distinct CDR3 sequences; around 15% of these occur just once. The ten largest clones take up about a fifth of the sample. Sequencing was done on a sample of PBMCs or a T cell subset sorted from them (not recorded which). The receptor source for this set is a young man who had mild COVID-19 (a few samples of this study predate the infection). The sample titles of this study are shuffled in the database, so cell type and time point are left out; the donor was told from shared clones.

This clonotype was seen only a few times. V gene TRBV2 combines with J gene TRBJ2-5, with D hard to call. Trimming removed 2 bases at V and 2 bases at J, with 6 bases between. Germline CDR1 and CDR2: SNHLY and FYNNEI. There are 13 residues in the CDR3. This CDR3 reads CASSESVQETQYF. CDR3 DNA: TGTGCCAGCAGTGAATCAGTTCAAGAGACCCAGTACTTC.

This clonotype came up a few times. The CDR3 DNA follows: TGTGCCAGCAGCTTGGATCCCCCTGAGCAGTTCTTC. Translated, it gives CASSLDPPEQFF. J is TRBJ2-1 and V is TRBV5-6, with D uncertain. The CDR3 contains 12 residues. Trimming removed 0 bases from V and 9 bases from J, with 7 bases in between. The germline V gene has CDR1 SGHDT and CDR2 YYEEEE.

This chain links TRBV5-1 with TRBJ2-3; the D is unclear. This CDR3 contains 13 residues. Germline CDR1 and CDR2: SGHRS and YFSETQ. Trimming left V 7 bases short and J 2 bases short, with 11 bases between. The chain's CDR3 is CASRQNPTDTQYF. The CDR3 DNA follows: TGCGCCAGCCGCCAAAACCCCACAGATACGCAGTATTTT.

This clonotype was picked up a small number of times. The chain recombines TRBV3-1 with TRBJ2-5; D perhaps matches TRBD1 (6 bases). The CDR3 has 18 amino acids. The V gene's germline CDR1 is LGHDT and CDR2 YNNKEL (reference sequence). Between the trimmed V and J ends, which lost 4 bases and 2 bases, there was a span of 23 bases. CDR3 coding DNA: TGTGCCAGCAGCCTAACTTGGTGGGGTCCAGGGGTTCAAGAGACCCAGTACTTC. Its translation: CASSLTWWGPGVQETQYF.

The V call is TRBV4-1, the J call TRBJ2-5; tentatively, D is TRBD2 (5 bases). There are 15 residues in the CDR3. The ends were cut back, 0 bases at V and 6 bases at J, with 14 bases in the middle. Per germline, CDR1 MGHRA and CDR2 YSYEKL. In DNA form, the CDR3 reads TGCGCCAGCAGCCAAGATGGACGGGGAATGAAGACCCAGTACTTC. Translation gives CASSQDGRGMKTQYF.

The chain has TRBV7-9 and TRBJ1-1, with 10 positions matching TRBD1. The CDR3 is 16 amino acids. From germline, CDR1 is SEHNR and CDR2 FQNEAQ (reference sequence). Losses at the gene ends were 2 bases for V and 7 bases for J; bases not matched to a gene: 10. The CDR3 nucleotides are TGTGCCAGCAGCTTAAGGGGAGACAGGGGGCTGGATGAAGCTTTCTTT. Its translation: CASSLRGDRGLDEAFF.

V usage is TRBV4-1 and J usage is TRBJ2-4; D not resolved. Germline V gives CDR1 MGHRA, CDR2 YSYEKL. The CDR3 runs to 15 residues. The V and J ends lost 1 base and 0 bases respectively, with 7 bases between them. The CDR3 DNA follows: TGCGCCAGCAGCCAAGTGGCGACAGCCAAAAACATTCAGTACTTC. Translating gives CASSQVATAKNIQYF.

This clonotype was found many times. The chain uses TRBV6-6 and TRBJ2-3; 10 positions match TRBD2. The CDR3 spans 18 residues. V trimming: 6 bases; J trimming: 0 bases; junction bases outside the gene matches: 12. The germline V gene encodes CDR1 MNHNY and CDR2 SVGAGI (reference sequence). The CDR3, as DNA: TGTGCCAGCAGCCTAGACATTACTAGCGGGACGAGCACAGATACGCAGTATTTT. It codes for CASSLDITSGTSTDTQYF.

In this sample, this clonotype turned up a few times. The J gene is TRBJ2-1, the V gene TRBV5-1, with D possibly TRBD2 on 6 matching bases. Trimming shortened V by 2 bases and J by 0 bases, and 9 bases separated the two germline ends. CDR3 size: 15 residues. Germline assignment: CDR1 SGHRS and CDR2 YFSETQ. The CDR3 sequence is CASSFRDFSYNEQFF. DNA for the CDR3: TGCGCCAGCAGCTTCAGGGACTTCTCCTACAATGAGCAGTTCTTC.

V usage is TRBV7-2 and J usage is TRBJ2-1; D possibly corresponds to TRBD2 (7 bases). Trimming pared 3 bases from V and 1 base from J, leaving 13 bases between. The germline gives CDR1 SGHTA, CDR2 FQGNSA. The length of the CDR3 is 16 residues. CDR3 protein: CASSFGGGVSYNEQFF. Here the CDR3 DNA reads TGTGCCAGCAGCTTCGGCGGGGGCGTTTCCTACAATGAGCAGTTCTTC.

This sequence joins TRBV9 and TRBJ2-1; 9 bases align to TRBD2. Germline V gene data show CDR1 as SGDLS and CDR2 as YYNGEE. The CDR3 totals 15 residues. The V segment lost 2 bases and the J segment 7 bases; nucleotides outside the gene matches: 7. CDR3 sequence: CASSVMLAGSNEQFF. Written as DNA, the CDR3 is TGTGCCAGCAGCGTGATGCTAGCGGGGAGTAATGAGCAGTTCTTC.

For the CDR3, the DNA is TGCAGCGTTTTTGGCAGTTATAACTATGGCTACACCTTC. It codes for CSVFGSYNYGYTF. The rearrangement links TRBV29-1 to TRBJ1-2; D unclear. Per the germline V gene, CDR1 is SQVTM and CDR2 is ANQGSEA. With 5 bases removed from V and 1 base from J, the gap between germline ends came to 11 bases. CDR3 length equals 13 residues.

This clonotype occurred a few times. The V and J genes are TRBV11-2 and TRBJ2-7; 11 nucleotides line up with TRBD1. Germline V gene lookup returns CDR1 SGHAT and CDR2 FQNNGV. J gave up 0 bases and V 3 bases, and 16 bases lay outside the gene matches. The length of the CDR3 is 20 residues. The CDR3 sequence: CASSFPTGTGGSTFSYEQYF. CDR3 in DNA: TGTGCCAGCAGCTTTCCGACCGGGACAGGGGGGTCCACATTCTCCTACGAGCAGTACTTC.

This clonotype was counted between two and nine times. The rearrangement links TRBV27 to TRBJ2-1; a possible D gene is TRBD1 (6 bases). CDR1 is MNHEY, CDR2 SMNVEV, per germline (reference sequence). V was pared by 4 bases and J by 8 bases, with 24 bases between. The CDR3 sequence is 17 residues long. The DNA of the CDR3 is TGTGCCAGCAGTTCCCACGGGGTCGGCAGGGGTCTGGATGAGCAGTTCTTC. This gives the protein CASSSHGVGRGLDEQFF.

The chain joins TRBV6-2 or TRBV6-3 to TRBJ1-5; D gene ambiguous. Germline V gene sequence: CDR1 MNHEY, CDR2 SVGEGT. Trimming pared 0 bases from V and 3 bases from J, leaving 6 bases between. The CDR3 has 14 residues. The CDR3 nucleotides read TGTGCCAGCAGTTACTCGTTGCTCAATCAGCCCCAGCATTTT. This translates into CASSYSLLNQPQHF.

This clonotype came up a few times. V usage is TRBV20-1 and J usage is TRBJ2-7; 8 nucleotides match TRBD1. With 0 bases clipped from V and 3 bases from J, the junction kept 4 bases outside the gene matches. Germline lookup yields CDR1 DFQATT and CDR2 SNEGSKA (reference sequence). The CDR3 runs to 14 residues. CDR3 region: CSARDPGQVYEQYF. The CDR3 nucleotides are TGCAGTGCTAGAGACCCGGGACAGGTCTACGAGCAGTACTTC.

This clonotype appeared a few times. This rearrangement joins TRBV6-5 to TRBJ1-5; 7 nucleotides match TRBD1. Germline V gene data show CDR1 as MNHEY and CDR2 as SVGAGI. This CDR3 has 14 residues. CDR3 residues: CTSSPTGRNQPQHF. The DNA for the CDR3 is TGTACCTCAAGCCCGACAGGGAGGAATCAGCCCCAGCATTTT.

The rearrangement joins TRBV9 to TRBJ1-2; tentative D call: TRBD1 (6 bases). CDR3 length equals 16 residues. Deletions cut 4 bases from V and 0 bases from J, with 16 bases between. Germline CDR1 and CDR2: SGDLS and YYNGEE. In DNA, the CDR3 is TGTGCCAGCAGCCTGGGGGCCGCGCTGTCTAACTATGGCTACACCTTC. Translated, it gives CASSLGAALSNYGYTF.

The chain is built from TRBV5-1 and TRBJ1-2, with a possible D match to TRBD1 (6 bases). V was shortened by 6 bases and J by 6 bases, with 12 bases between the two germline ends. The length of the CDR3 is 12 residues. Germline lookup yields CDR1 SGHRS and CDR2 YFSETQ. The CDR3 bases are TGCGCCAGCACGGCCCAGGGGAATGGCTACACCTTC. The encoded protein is CASTAQGNGYTF. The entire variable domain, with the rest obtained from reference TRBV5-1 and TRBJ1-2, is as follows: KAGVTQTPRYLIKTRGQQVTLSCSPISGHRSVSWYQQTPGQGLQFLFEYFSETQRNKGNFPGRFSGRQFSNSRSEMNVSTLELGDSALYLCASTAQGNGYTFGSGTRLTVV.

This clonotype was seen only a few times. As DNA, the CDR3 is TGTGCCAGCGGACAGGGGTTAGATACGCAGTATTTT. Its translation is CASGQGLDTQYF. The chain combines TRBV25-1 with TRBJ2-3; TRBD1 matches 9 bases. Germline V CDR1 and CDR2: MGHDK, SYGVNS. The CDR3 is made up of 12 amino acids. After removal of 8 bases from V and 5 bases from J, the junction contained 2 bases not matched to a gene. Supplemented by reference TRBV25-1 and TRBJ2-3, the full variable domain reads EADIYQTPRYLVIGTGKKITLECSQTMGHDKMYWYQQDPGMELHLIHYSYGVNSTEKGDLSSESTVSRIRTEHFPLTLESARPSHTSQYLCASGQGLDTQYFGPGTRLTVL.

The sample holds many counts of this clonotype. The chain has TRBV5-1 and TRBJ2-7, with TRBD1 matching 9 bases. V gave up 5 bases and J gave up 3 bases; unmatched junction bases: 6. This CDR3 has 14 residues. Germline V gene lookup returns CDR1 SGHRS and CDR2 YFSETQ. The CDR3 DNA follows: TGCGCCAGCAGACCGGGACAGGGTTTCTACGAGCAGTACTTC. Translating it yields CASRPGQGFYEQYF.

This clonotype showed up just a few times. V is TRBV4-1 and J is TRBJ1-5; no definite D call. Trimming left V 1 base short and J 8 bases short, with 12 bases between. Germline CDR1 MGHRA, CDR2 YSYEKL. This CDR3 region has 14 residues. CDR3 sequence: CASSQGAPYEPQHF. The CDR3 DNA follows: TGCGCCAGCAGCCAAGGAGCACCCTACGAGCCCCAGCATTTT.

CDR3 nucleotide sequence: TGCAGTGTCGACACGCACCCGGGGGAGACCCAGTACTTC. Protein sequence: CSVDTHPGETQYF. This chain joins TRBV20-1 and TRBJ2-5, with a possible D match to TRBD2 (5 bases). V lost 7 bases, J lost 5 bases, and 17 bases lay in between. The V gene's germline CDR1 is DFQATT and CDR2 SNEGSKA (reference sequence). This CDR3 is built from 13 residues.

The CDR3 protein is CASSVGGVTQETQYF. CDR3 in DNA: TGTGCCAGCAGCGTAGGAGGGGTTACCCAAGAGACCCAGTACTTC. This chain joins TRBV9 and TRBJ2-5; D is tentatively TRBD1 or TRBD2 (5 bases each). CDR3 size: 15 residues. The germline CDR1 and CDR2 sequences are SGDLS and YYNGEE. Trimming stripped 0 bases from V and 1 base from J, with 10 bases between.

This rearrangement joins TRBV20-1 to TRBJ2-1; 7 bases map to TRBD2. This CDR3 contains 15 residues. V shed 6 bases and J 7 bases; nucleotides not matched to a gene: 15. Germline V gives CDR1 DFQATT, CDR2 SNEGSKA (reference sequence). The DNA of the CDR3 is TGCAGTGCCCCCTATCTGGGGGGAGGGAAAAATGAGCAGTTCTTC. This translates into CSAPYLGGGKNEQFF.

This CDR3 reads CSVGDLYEQYF. CDR3 coding DNA: TGCAGCGTTGGGGACCTCTACGAGCAGTACTTC. J is TRBJ2-7 and V is TRBV29-1; D might be TRBD1 or TRBD2, each matching 5 bases. V lost 4 bases to trimming and J lost 3 bases, with 7 bases between them. Germline V CDR1 and CDR2: SQVTM, ANQGSEA. There are 11 residues in the CDR3.

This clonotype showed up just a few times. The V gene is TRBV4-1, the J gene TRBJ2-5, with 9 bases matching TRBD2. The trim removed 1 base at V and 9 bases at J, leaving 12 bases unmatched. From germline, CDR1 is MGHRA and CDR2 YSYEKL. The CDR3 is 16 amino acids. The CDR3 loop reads CASSQAPAGGRLAQYF. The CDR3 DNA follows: TGCGCCAGCAGCCAAGCCCCCGCGGGGGGGCGTTTGGCCCAGTACTTC.

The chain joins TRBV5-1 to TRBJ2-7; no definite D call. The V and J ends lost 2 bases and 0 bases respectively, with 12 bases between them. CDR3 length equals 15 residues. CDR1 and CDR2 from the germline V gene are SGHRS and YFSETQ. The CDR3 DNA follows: TGCGCCAGCAGCTTTGATAGCCAGAGCTCCTACGAGCAGTACTTC. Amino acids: CASSFDSQSSYEQYF.

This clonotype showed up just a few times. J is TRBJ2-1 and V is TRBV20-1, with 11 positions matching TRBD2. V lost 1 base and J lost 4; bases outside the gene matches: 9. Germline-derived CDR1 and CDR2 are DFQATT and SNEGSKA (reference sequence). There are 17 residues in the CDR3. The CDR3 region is CSARVRSGTSGYNEQFF. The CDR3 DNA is TGCAGTGCTAGAGTGCGGTCGGGGACTAGCGGATACAATGAGCAGTTCTTC.

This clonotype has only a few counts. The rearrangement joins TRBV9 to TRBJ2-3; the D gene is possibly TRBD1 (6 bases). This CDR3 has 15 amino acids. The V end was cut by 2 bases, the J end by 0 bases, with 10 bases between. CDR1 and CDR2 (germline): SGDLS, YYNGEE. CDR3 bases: TGTGCCAGCAGCGTCGGGACATCTAGCACAGATACGCAGTATTTT. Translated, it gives CASSVGTSSTDTQYF.